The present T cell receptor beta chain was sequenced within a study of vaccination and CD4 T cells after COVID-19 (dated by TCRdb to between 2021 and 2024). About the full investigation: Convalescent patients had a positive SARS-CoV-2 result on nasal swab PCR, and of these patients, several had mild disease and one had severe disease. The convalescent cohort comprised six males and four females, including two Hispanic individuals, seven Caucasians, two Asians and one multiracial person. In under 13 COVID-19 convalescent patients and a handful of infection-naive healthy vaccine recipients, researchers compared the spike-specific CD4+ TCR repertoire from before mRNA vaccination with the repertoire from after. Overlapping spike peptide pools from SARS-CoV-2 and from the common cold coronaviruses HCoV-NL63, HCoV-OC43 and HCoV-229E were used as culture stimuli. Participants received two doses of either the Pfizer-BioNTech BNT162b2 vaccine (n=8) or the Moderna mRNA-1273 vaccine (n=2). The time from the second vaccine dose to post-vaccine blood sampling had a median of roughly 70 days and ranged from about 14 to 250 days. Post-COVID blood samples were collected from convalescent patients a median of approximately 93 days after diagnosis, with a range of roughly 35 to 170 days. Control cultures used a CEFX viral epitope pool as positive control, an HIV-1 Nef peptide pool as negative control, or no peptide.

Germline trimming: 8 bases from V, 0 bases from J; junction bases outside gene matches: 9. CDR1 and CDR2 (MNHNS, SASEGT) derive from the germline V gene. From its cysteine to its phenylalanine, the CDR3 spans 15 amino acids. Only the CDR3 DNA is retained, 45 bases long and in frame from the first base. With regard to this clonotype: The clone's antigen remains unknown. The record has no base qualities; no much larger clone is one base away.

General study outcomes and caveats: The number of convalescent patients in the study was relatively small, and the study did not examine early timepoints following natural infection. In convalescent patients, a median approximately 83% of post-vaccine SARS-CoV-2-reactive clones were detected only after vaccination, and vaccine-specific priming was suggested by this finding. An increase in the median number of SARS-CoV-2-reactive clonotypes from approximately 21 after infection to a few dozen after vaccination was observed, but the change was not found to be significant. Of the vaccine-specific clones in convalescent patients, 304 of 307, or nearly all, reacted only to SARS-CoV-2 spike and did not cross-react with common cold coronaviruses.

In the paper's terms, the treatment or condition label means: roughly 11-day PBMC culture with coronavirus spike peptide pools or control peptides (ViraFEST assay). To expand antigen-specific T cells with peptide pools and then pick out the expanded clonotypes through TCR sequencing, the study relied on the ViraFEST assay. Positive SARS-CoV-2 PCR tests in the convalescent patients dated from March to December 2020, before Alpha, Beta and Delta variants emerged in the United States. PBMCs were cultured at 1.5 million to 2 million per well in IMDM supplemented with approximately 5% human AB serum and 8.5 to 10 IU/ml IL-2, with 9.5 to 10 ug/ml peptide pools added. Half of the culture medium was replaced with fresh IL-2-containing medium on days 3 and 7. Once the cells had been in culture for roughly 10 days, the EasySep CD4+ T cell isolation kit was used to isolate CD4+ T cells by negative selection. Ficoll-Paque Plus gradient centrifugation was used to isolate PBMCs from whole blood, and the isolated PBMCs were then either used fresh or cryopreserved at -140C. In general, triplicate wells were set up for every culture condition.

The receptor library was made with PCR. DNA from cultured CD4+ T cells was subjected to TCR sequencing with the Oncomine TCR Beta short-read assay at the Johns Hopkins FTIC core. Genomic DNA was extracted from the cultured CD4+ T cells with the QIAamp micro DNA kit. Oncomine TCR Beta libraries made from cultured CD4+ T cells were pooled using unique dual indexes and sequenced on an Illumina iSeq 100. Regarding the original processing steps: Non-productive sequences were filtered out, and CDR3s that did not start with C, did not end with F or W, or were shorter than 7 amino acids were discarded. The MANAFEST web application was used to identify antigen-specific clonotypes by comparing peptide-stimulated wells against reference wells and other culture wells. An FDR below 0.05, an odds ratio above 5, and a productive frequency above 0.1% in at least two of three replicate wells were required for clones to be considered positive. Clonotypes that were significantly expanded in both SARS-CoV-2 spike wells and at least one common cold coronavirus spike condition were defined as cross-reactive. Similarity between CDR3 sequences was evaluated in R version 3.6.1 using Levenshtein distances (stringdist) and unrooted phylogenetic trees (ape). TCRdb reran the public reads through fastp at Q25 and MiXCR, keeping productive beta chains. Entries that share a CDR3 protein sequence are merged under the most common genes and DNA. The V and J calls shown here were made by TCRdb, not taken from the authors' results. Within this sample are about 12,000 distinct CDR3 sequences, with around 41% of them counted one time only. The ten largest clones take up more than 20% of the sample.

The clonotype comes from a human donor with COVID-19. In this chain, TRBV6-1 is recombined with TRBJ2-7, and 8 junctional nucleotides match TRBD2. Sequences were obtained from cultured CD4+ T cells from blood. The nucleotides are TGTGCCAGCCGAGAAGTAAGCGGGGGCTCCTACGAGCAGTACTTC. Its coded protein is CASREVSGGSYEQYF.